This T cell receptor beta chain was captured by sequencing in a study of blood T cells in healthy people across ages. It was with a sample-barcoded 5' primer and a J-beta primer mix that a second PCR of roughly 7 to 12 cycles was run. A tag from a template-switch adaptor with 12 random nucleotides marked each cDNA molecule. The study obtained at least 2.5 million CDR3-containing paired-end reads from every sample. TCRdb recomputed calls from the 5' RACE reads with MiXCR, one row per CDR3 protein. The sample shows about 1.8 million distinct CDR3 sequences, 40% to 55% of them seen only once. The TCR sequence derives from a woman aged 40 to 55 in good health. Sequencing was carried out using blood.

CDR3 bases: TGTGCCAGCCGACAAGGGGACCGATACCGCTATGGCTACACCTTC. Its translation is CASRQGDRYRYGYTF. This chain uses TRBV28 with TRBJ1-2; D possibly corresponds to TRBD1 (5 bases). The germline gives CDR1 MDHEN, CDR2 SYDVKM. The CDR3 covers 15 residues. Trimming left V 8 bases short and J 4 bases short, with 20 bases between.